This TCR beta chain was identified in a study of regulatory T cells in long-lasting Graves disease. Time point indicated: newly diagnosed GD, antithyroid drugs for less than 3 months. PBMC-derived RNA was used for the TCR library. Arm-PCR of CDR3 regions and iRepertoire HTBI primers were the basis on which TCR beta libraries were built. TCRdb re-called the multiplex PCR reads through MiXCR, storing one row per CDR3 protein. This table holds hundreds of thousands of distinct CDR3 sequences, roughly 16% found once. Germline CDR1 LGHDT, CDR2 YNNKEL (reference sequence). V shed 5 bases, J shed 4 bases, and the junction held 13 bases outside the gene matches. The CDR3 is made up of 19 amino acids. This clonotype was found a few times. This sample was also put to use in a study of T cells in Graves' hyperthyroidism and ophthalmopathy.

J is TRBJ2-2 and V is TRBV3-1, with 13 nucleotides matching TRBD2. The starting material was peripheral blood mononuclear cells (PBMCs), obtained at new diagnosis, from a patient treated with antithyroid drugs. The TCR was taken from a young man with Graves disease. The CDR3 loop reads CASSSRATSGRAITGELFF. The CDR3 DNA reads TGTGCCAGCAGCTCAAGAGCAACTAGCGGGAGGGCCATCACCGGGGAGCTGTTTTTT.